A selection of T cell receptor beta chains follows, all from one sample in a study of spatial heterogeneity in lung cancer. TCRdb passed the 5' RACE reads through MiXCR, listing each CDR3 protein once. The sample holds more than 80,000 distinct CDR3 sequences, about 12% seen once. This specimen was PBMCs, taken at surgery. These receptors were taken from a male donor with early-stage non-small cell lung cancer. CDR3s include the opening cysteine and the closing phenylalanine or tryptophan. The D gene is left open where the match is weak. The size of a clone is reported for some rows only, either as once, few or many, or as a class for expanded clones.

d_gene	v_gene	abundance	j_gene	CDR3aa	CDR3nt
.	TRBV19	few	TRBJ2-7	CASSPGGERSSYEQYF	TGTGCCAGTAGTCCCGGAGGGGAGCGGAGCTCCTACGAGCAGTACTTC
.	TRBV29-1	many	TRBJ2-7	CSVEGTAGRGYEQYF	TGCAGCGTTGAAGGAACTGCGGGGCGAGGCTACGAGCAGTACTTC
TRBD2	TRBV23-1	few	TRBJ2-3	CASSQSGTSGPRTDTQYF	TGCGCCAGCAGTCAATCCGGGACTAGCGGCCCCCGCACAGATACGCAGTATTTT
.	TRBV7-2	.	TRBJ1-6	CASSSGLAEMRLANSPLHF	TGTGCCAGCAGCTCCGGGTTGGCAGAGATGCGGCTAGCTAATTCACCCCTCCACTTT
TRBD1	TRBV24-1	few	TRBJ2-6	CATSAPAGGILSGANVLTF	TGTGCCACCAGTGCTCCGGCAGGGGGAATCCTCTCTGGGGCCAACGTCCTGACTTTC
TRBD1	TRBV6-4	many	TRBJ1-1	CASRKDRGAEAFF	TGTGCCAGCAGGAAGGACAGGGGCGCTGAAGCTTTCTTT
.	TRBV27	.	TRBJ1-5	CASSSDTQGLPQHF	TGTGCCAGCAGTTCCGACACCCAGGGTTTGCCCCAGCATTTT
.	TRBV20-1	.	TRBJ1-6	CSARDRRATSSYNSPLHF	TGCAGTGCTAGAGATAGGAGGGCTACAAGCTCCTATAATTCACCCCTCCACTTT
TRBD1	TRBV20-1	few	TRBJ2-7	CSAVRDRVYEQYF	TGCAGTGCTGTCCGGGACAGGGTTTACGAGCAGTACTTC
.	TRBV28	many	TRBJ1-6	CASSRQDYNSPLHF	TGTGCCAGCAGTAGACAGGACTATAATTCACCCCTCCACTTT
.	TRBV7-9	few	TRBJ1-5	CASSWGGDQPQHF	TGTGCCAGCAGTTGGGGTGGTGATCAGCCCCAGCATTTT
.	TRBV4-2	few	TRBJ2-6	CASSQVTGGPSGANVLTF	TGTGCCAGCAGCCAAGTCACTGGGGGGCCCTCTGGGGCCAACGTCCTGACTTTC
.	TRBV29-1	many	TRBJ1-1	CSQIRDPNTEAFF	TGCAGCCAAATCCGGGACCCGAACACTGAAGCTTTCTTT
.	TRBV11-1	many	TRBJ1-2	CASSSGRQDSSYGYTF	TGTGCCAGCAGCTCCGGTCGTCAAGACAGTTCCTATGGCTACACCTTC
TRBD1	TRBV18	.	TRBJ2-7	CASSPAGTAGYEQYF	TGTGCCAGCTCACCGGCCGGGACAGCCGGCTACGAGCAGTACTTC
TRBD1	TRBV2	.	TRBJ2-7	CASSADRGAFYEQYF	TGTGCCAGCAGTGCCGACAGGGGCGCTTTCTACGAGCAGTACTTC
.	TRBV24-1	.	TRBJ2-2	CATSSTGELFF	TGTGCCACCAGTTCTACCGGGGAGCTGTTTTTT
.	TRBV29-1	.	TRBJ2-5	CSVAPGHNQETQYF	TGCAGCGTTGCCCCTGGACACAACCAAGAGACCCAGTACTTC
.	TRBV6-5	once	TRBJ1-5	CASSPGLGWGNQPQHF	TGTGCCAGCAGTCCTGGGTTGGGTTGGGGCAATCAGCCCCAGCATTTT
.	TRBV7-9	few	TRBJ2-6	CASSWGSGANVLTF	TGTGCCAGCAGCTGGGGCTCTGGGGCCAACGTCCTGACTTTC
TRBD2	TRBV29-1	many	TRBJ2-5	CSVASGEETQYF	TGCAGCGTTGCTAGCGGGGAAGAGACCCAGTACTTC
.	TRBV5-6	few	TRBJ2-1	CASSRTYNEQFF	TGTGCCAGCAGCCGGACCTACAATGAGCAGTTCTTC
TRBD1	TRBV28	few	TRBJ2-4	CASTPGTGGLGIQYF	TGTGCCAGCACCCCCGGGACAGGGGGTCTGGGCATTCAGTACTTC
.	TRBV20-1	many	TRBJ2-7	CSAPLAGSYEQYF	TGCAGTGCTCCCTTGGCGGGGTCCTACGAGCAGTACTTC